Shown below are 27 T cell receptor beta chains from a single sample sequenced in a study of blood T cell repertoires in COVID-19. Using immunoSEQ multiplex PCR, the repertoire was profiled, and TCRdb retains in-frame clones only, with some absent. This table holds hundreds of thousands of clones, 85% to 90% found once. Sequencing was performed on PBMCs or T cells enriched from blood (not recorded which). These receptors all come from a man aged 35 to 55 who had recovered from COVID-19.

The V gene is TRBV6-5, the J gene TRBJ1-1, with TRBD1 matching over 8 bases. CDR3 length equals 16 residues. Looked up from germline, CDR1 is MNHEY and CDR2 is SVGAGI. Losses at the gene ends were 2 bases for V and 0 bases for J; bases not matched to a gene: 5. The CDR3 DNA sequence: TGTGCCAGCAGTTACACAACAGGGGGGATGAACACTGAAGCTTTCTTT. Amino acid sequence: CASSYTTGGMNTEAFF.

This chain links TRBV9 with TRBJ2-5; 13 nucleotides line up with TRBD2. CDR3 length: 17 residues. With 3 bases clipped from V and 5 bases from J, the junction kept 10 bases outside the gene matches. Looked up from germline, CDR1 is SGDLS and CDR2 is YYNGEE. The CDR3 region is CASSERLAGGLVETQYF. CDR3 nucleotide sequence: TGTGCCAGCAGCGAACGACTAGCGGGGGGCCTGGTTGAGACCCAGTACTTC.

The chain links TRBV3-1 (or the pseudogene TRBV3-2) to TRBJ1-3; D is ambiguous. The length of the CDR3 is 13 residues. CDR1 LGHDT and CDR2 YNNKEL come from the germline V gene (reference sequence). V was trimmed by 2 bases and J by 4 bases, leaving 6 bases between them. CDR3 loop: CASSQLLGNTIYF. CDR3 nucleotide sequence: TGTGCCAGCAGCCAACTCCTCGGAAACACCATATATTTT.

This chain connects TRBV5-4 to TRBJ1-1; D may be TRBD1 (5 bases). The CDR3 is 15 residues long. V lost 0 bases to trimming and J lost 4 bases, with 13 bases between them. In germline, CDR1 is SGHNT, CDR2 YYREEE (reference sequence). The CDR3: CASSLAPAGGTEAFF. The DNA for the CDR3 is TGTGCCAGCAGCTTGGCGCCAGCGGGGGGCACTGAAGCTTTCTTT.

The gene calls are TRBV7-9 and TRBJ2-7; no firm D call. The CDR3 has 12 amino acids. Trimming shortened V by 1 base and J by 3 bases, and 4 bases separated the two germline ends. Germline lookup yields CDR1 SEHNR and CDR2 FQNEAQ (reference sequence). CDR3 DNA: TGTGCCAGCAGCTTAGTCAGCTACGAGCAGTACTTC. The encoded protein is CASSLVSYEQYF.

The rearrangement joins TRBV4-1 to TRBJ1-2; the D is unclear. The CDR3 has 13 residues. Trimming stripped 0 bases from V and 4 bases from J, with 6 bases between. The germline CDR1 and CDR2 sequences are MGHRA and YSYEKL. As DNA, the CDR3 is TGCGCCAGCAGCCAAGAGGCCAGCTATGGCTACACCTTC. It translates to CASSQEASYGYTF.

The count of this clone is one. At one boundary the junction diverges from the germline segment, which might be a read error. The chain is built from TRBV2 and TRBJ2-7; 7 positions match TRBD2. The CDR3 length is 12 residues. Germline CDR1 reads SNHLY; CDR2 reads FYNNEI. The CDR3 is CASSQFGAGPHF. Written as DNA, the CDR3 is TGTGCCAGCAGCCAGTTTGGAGCGGGACCGCACTTC.

The V and J genes are TRBV6-1 and TRBJ2-7, with D perhaps TRBD2 (5 bases). This CDR3 has 13 residues. Germline CDR1 reads MNHNS; CDR2 reads SASEGT. Between the trimmed V and J ends, which lost 5 bases and 3 bases, there was a span of 11 bases. The CDR3 region is CASSRDRGYEQYF. The CDR3 region has the DNA TGTGCCAGCAGTCGGGATCGTGGCTACGAGCAGTACTTC.

This sequence joins TRBV12-5 and TRBJ2-1; D might be TRBD1 (6 bases). The CDR3 runs to 12 residues. Trimming stripped 9 bases from V and 10 bases from J, with 16 bases between. The V gene's germline CDR1 is LGHNT and CDR2 FRNRAP. In nucleotides, the CDR3 is TGTGCTAGCACTACAGGGATGGTCGAGCAGTTCTTC. Translating it yields CASTTGMVEQFF.

The rearrangement uses TRBV15 and TRBJ1-4; weak D call: TRBD1 (6 bases). This CDR3 comprises 15 residues. V lost 2 bases to trimming and J lost 4 bases, with 11 bases between them. The V gene's germline CDR1 is LNHNV and CDR2 YYDKDF (reference sequence). The CDR3 protein is CATSRRTVNNEKLFF. The CDR3, as DNA: TGTGCCACCAGCAGACGGACAGTCAATAATGAAAAACTGTTTTTT. Full variable domain (outside the CDR3, taken from reference TRBV15 and TRBJ1-4): DAMVIQNPRYQVTQFGKPVTLSCSQTLNHNVMYWYQQKSSQAPKLLFHYYDKDFNNEADTPDNFQSRRPNTSFCFLDIRSPGLGDTAMYLCATSRRTVNNEKLFFGSGTQLSVL.

V usage is TRBV7-9 and J usage is TRBJ2-7; TRBD2 is a possible D gene (6 bases). Trimming pared 0 bases from V and 6 bases from J, leaving 24 bases between. This CDR3 has 18 amino acids. Per the germline V gene, CDR1 is SEHNR and CDR2 is FQNEAQ (reference sequence). The CDR3, as DNA: TGTGCCAGCAGCTTAGCGGCATTGACTAGGGCCGAGGAGGGCGAGCAGTACTTC. Protein sequence: CASSLAALTRAEEGEQYF.

V is TRBV7-9 and J is TRBJ2-3; tentatively, D is TRBD1 (5 bases). With 2 bases removed from V and 5 bases from J, the gap between germline ends came to 26 bases. This CDR3 has 19 amino acids. The germline gives CDR1 SEHNR, CDR2 FQNEAQ (reference sequence). The CDR3 spells CASSLPPEIRASGEDTQYF. The CDR3 bases are TGTGCCAGCAGCTTACCCCCCGAGATCAGGGCGAGTGGAGAAGATACGCAGTATTTT.

The chain recombines TRBV30 with TRBJ1-1; D unclear. The CDR3 has 14 residues. Germline V gives CDR1 GTSNPN, CDR2 SVGIG (reference sequence). V was pared by 0 bases and J by 3 bases, with 11 bases between. The CDR3 coding sequence is TGTGCCTGGAGTGTGACGGGGATTCACACTGAAGCTTTCTTT. Its protein product is CAWSVTGIHTEAFF.

This clone was detected only once. CDR3 residues: CASSQDRGRGFGYTF. In DNA form, the CDR3 reads TGTGCCAGCAGCCAAGACAGGGGAAGGGGTTTCGGCTACACCTTC. This sequence joins TRBV5-4 and TRBJ1-2; 8 nucleotides line up with TRBD1. Germline V gene sequence: CDR1 SGHNT, CDR2 YYREEE (reference sequence). CDR3 length equals 15 residues. The V gene end was trimmed by 4 bases and the J gene end by 8 bases; junction bases not matched to a gene: 13.

The chain is built from TRBV18 and TRBJ1-2; 8 bases are a match to TRBD1. CDR1 is KGHSH and CDR2 is LQKENI in the germline V gene. The CDR3 spans 14 residues. V was clipped by 3 bases and J by 8 bases; unmatched bases: 8. The CDR3 bases are TGTGCCAGCTCACCGGAGACAGGGGAGTACGGCTACACCTTC. It specifies CASSPETGEYGYTF.

The rearrangement joins TRBV7-2 to TRBJ2-4; D remains unclear. CDR1 and CDR2 from the germline V gene are SGHTA and FQGNSA. Trimming removed 3 bases from V and 7 bases from J, with 16 bases in between. This CDR3 has 15 residues. The CDR3 loop reads CASSLSGEVGNIQYF. CDR3 nucleotide sequence: TGTGCCAGCAGCTTGAGTGGTGAAGTCGGGAACATTCAGTACTTC.

This clone was observed a single time. The chain couples TRBV27 to TRBJ1-6; D is possibly TRBD1 (6 bases). The V end was cut by 6 bases, the J end by 7 bases, with 13 bases between. The CDR3 runs to 14 residues. Looked up from germline, CDR1 is MNHEY and CDR2 is SMNVEV (reference sequence). CDR3 sequence reads: CASSHRVENSPLHF. CDR3 nucleotide sequence: TGTGCCAGCAGCCACAGGGTGGAGAATTCACCCCTCCACTTT.

The table lists this clone with a count of one. The chain uses TRBV13 and TRBJ1-1; the D gene is possibly TRBD1 (6 bases). Germline lookup yields CDR1 PRHDT and CDR2 FYEKMQ (reference sequence). The V end lost 5 bases, the J end lost 3 bases, and 16 bases lay between the germline ends. This CDR3 region has 15 residues. The CDR3 loop is CASSPSWGRDTEAFF. The CDR3 nucleotides read TGTGCCAGCAGCCCTAGTTGGGGGCGCGACACTGAAGCTTTCTTT.

V is TRBV30 and J is TRBJ2-3, with D possibly being TRBD1 (5 bases). The V and J ends lost 3 bases and 6 bases respectively, with 13 bases between them. The CDR3 spans 13 residues. CDR1 and CDR2 (germline): GTSNPN, SVGIG (reference sequence). CDR3 sequence: CAWSHGRVDTQYF. The CDR3 DNA follows: TGTGCCTGGAGCCACGGCAGGGTCGATACGCAGTATTTT.

The rearrangement uses TRBV2 and TRBJ1-5; perhaps TRBD1 as D (6 bases). V shed 8 bases and J shed 5 bases, with 16 bases lying between them. The CDR3 is 14 residues long. CDR1 and CDR2 (germline): SNHLY, FYNNEI. In nucleotides, the CDR3 is TGTGCCAGCGAGCGGGGTGGGGGCGATCAGCCCCAGCATTTT. Its protein is CASERGGGDQPQHF.

V usage is TRBV7-8 and J usage is TRBJ2-1, with 7 bases matching TRBD2. The CDR3 covers 15 residues. Germline CDR1 is SGHVS and CDR2 is FQNEAQ. Trimming removed 5 bases from V and 0 bases from J; junction bases left unmatched: 4. The CDR3 DNA follows: TGTGCCAGCAGCCAGCGGGGTAGCTCCTACAATGAGCAGTTCTTC. Translating gives CASSQRGSSYNEQFF. Together with reference TRBV7-8 and TRBJ2-1, the CDR3 gives the full variable domain: GAGVSQSPRYKVAKRGQDVALRCDPISGHVSLFWYQQALGQGPEFLTYFQNEAQLDKSGLPSDRFFAERPEGSVSTLKIQRTQQEDSAVYLCASSQRGSSYNEQFFGPGTRLTVL.

The chain recombines TRBV5-4 with TRBJ2-5; no definite D call. The V end was cut by 3 bases, the J end by 3 bases, with 3 bases between. There are 11 residues in the CDR3. In germline, CDR1 is SGHNT, CDR2 YYREEE (reference sequence). CDR3 nucleotide sequence: TGTGCCAGCAGCTCCAAAGAGACCCAGTACTTC. It yields the protein CASSSKETQYF. Supplemented by reference TRBV5-4 and TRBJ2-5, the full variable domain reads ETGVTQSPTHLIKTRGQQVTLRCSSQSGHNTVSWYQQALGQGPQFIFQYYREEENGRGNFPPRFSGLQFPNYSSELNVNALELDDSALYLCASSSKETQYFGPGTRLLVL.

A few counts support this clone. J is TRBJ1-3 and V is TRBV27; maybe TRBD1 (6 bases). Germline values: CDR1 MNHEY, CDR2 SMNVEV (reference sequence). V lost 9 bases, J lost 0 bases, and 15 bases lay in between. The CDR3 sequence is 15 residues long. The CDR3 reads CASGHQQGSGNTIYF. The CDR3 DNA follows: TGTGCCAGTGGCCACCAACAGGGCTCTGGAAACACCATATATTTT.

This rearrangement joins TRBV3-1 (or the pseudogene TRBV3-2) to TRBJ2-7; 14 bases map to TRBD2. Germline trimming cut 2 bases from V and 5 bases from J; bases unmatched to any gene: 11. Germline V CDR1 and CDR2: LGHDT, YNNKEL (reference sequence). CDR3 length: 18 amino acids. The CDR3 DNA reads TGTGCCAGCAGCCAATCACTGGGACTAGCGGGAGATTATAACGAGCAGTACTTC. It yields the protein CASSQSLGLAGDYNEQYF.

V usage is TRBV5-6 and J usage is TRBJ1-4; no clear D gene. V lost 2 bases and J lost 7, with 12 bases in between. The CDR3 sequence is 14 residues long. From germline, CDR1 is SGHDT and CDR2 YYEEEE. CDR3 nucleotides: TGTGCCAGCAGCTTACCTGGCTCGGGTGAAAAACTGTTTTTT. Translating gives CASSLPGSGEKLFF.

This sequence joins TRBV7-2 and TRBJ2-4, with D tentatively TRBD2 (6 bases). Germline CDR1 is SGHTA and CDR2 is FQGNSA. Between the trimmed V and J ends, which lost 11 bases and 12 bases, there was a span of 23 bases. CDR3 length: 13 residues. The CDR3 region has the DNA TGTGCCGGGGGTCCGGGAGAGGGAGCAAGTCAGTACTTC. Its translation is CAGGPGEGASQYF.

The genes are TRBV5-1 and TRBJ1-1, with a tentative D call TRBD1 (5 bases). CDR1 SGHRS and CDR2 YFSETQ come from the germline V gene. V lost 1 base to trimming and J lost 1 base, with 8 bases between them. This CDR3 region has 14 residues. CDR3 region: CASSLTGSNTEAFF. The CDR3 DNA follows: TGCGCCAGCAGCTTGACAGGATCGAACACTGAAGCTTTCTTT.